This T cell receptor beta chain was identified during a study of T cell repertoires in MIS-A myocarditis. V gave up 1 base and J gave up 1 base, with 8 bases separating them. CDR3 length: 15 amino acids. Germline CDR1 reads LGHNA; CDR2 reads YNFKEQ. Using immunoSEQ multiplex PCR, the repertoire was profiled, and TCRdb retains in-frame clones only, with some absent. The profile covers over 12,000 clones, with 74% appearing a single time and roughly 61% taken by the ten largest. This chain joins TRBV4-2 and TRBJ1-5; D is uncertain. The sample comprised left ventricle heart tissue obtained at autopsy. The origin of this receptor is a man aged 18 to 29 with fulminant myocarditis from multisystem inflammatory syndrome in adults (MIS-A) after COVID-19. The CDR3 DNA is TGTGCCAGCAGCCAAGCAACAGCCAGCAATCAGCCCCAGCATTTT. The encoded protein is CASSQATASNQPQHF.